A single sample gave rise to the 10 T cell receptor beta chains below, sequenced in a study of blood T cell repertoires in COVID-19. Produced via immunoSEQ multiplex PCR; TCRdb's table is partial and in-frame only. The repertoire holds about 69,000 clones, with 75% to 85% as singletons. Sequencing input: peripheral blood. The origin of the receptors is a human donor in a cohort sampled during active COVID-19.

The CDR3 spells CASSMMGGSYNEQFF. In nucleotides, the CDR3 is TGTGCCAGTAGTATGATGGGGGGCTCCTACAATGAGCAGTTCTTC. The genes are TRBV19 and TRBJ2-1; weak D call: TRBD2 (6 bases). The CDR3 runs to 15 residues. Per the germline V gene, CDR1 is LNHDA and CDR2 is SQIVND (reference sequence). The germline V and J ends were trimmed by 3 bases and 0 bases, with 9 bases remaining between them.

This rearrangement joins TRBV7-2 to TRBJ2-4; possibly TRBD2 for D (5 bases). The length of the CDR3 is 16 residues. V was trimmed by 5 bases and J by 1 base, leaving 15 bases between them. The germline CDR1 and CDR2 sequences are SGHTA and FQGNSA. The chain's CDR3 is CASSLKGVTAKNIQYF. CDR3 coding DNA: TGTGCCAGCAGCCTTAAGGGAGTGACGGCCAAAAACATTCAGTACTTC.

The genes are TRBV7-6 and TRBJ2-5; the D gene is possibly TRBD1 (6 bases). CDR1 and CDR2 from the germline V gene are SGHVS and FNYEAQ. CDR3 size: 13 residues. Trimming took off 5 bases at V and 7 bases at J, with 14 bases between the two ends. The CDR3 spells CASSPDSSGTQYF. DNA for the CDR3: TGTGCCAGCAGCCCGGACAGTTCGGGGACCCAGTACTTC.

The chain employs TRBV11-2 and TRBJ2-1, with D uncertain. The CDR3 is 14 amino acids. From germline, CDR1 is SGHAT and CDR2 FQNNGV. Trimming shortened V by 0 bases and J by 7 bases, and 10 bases separated the two germline ends. In DNA form, the CDR3 reads TGTGCCAGCAGCTTAGATCCTATTAGTAATGAGCAGTTCTTC. It codes for CASSLDPISNEQFF.

This chain uses TRBV7-2 with TRBJ2-7; the match to TRBD2 covers 16 bases. The germline CDR1 and CDR2 sequences are SGHTA and FQGNSA. The CDR3 sequence is 16 residues long. V lost 5 bases, J lost 6 bases, and 7 bases stayed unmatched. Here the CDR3 reads CASSKGLAGGRGEQYF. DNA for the CDR3: TGTGCCAGCAGCAAGGGACTAGCGGGAGGGCGCGGCGAGCAGTACTTC. Together with reference TRBV7-2 and TRBJ2-7, the CDR3 gives the full variable domain: GAGVSQSPSNKVTEKGKDVELRCDPISGHTALYWYRQSLGQGLEFLIYFQGNSAPDKSGLPSDRFSAERTGGSVSTLTIQRTQQEDSAVYLCASSKGLAGGRGEQYFGPGTRLTVT.

The V and J genes are TRBV5-4 and TRBJ1-4; no clear D gene. Per germline, CDR1 SGHNT and CDR2 YYREEE (reference sequence). V gave up 3 bases and J gave up 8 bases, with 11 bases separating them. CDR3 size: 13 residues. The chain's CDR3 is CASSWSREEKLFF. The CDR3 DNA reads TGTGCCAGCAGCTGGTCCCGCGAGGAAAAACTGTTTTTT.

This chain links TRBV27 with TRBJ2-6, with D possibly matching TRBD1 (8 bases). This CDR3 has 18 residues. Trimming removed 6 bases at V and 0 bases at J, with 18 bases between. The germline V gene encodes CDR1 MNHEY and CDR2 SMNVEV (reference sequence). The CDR3 bases are TGTGCCAGCAGACATACAGGGGGACTATTCTCTGGGGCCAACGTCCTGACTTTC. This gives the protein CASRHTGGLFSGANVLTF.

This chain uses TRBV18 with TRBJ1-4; D perhaps matches TRBD1 (6 bases). V was trimmed by 5 bases and J by 0 bases, leaving 10 bases between them. Looked up from germline, CDR1 is KGHSH and CDR2 is LQKENI. The CDR3 runs 15 residues. CDR3 sequence reads: CASSTTGTTNEKLFF. As DNA, the CDR3 is TGTGCCAGCTCAACAACAGGGACAACTAATGAAAAACTGTTTTTT.

This rearrangement joins TRBV6-5 to TRBJ2-7, with a weak D call TRBD2 (6 bases). V was cut by 7 bases and J by 0 bases, with 16 bases left in between. From germline, CDR1 is MNHEY and CDR2 SVGAGI. The CDR3 runs 15 residues. This CDR3 is CASMRDPGASYEQYF. The CDR3 region has the DNA TGTGCCAGCATGCGTGACCCGGGAGCCTCCTACGAGCAGTACTTC.

This clone was detected once. The chain recombines TRBV6-1 with TRBJ2-1, with 7 bases lining up with TRBD2. The germline CDR1 and CDR2 sequences are MNHNS and SASEGT. The CDR3 runs to 14 residues. The trim removed 3 bases at V and 3 bases at J, leaving 2 bases unmatched. The CDR3 DNA reads as TGTGCCAGCAGTGACCGCGGGGGCTACAATGAGCAGTTCTTC. This codes for CASSDRGGYNEQFF.